These 26 T cell receptor beta chains share one sample of origin, sequenced in a study of CD8+CD57+ T cells in acquired aplastic anemia. Profiling that covered TCR beta VDJ and CDR3 relied on genomic DNA as its template. Each CDR3 protein gets one entry after TCRdb re-called the reads with MiXCR. The sample holds approximately 130,000 distinct CDR3 sequences, 41% seen once. The material sequenced was sorted CD4+, CD8+, or CD8+CD57+ T cells (not recorded which) from PBMCs. These receptors were taken from a human donor in good health, serving as a control.

For the CDR3, the DNA is TGTGCCAGCAGCCAAGTTGGGGGGACAGATACGCAGTATTTT. Its protein product is CASSQVGGTDTQYF. The gene calls are TRBV3-1 and TRBJ2-3, with a possible D match to TRBD2 (6 bases). The CDR3 runs to 14 residues. Trimming shortened V by 1 base and J by 3 bases, and 8 bases separated the two germline ends. CDR1 is LGHDT and CDR2 is YNNKEL in the germline V gene (reference sequence).

In this sample, this clonotype is medium-sized. The chain combines TRBV15 with TRBJ2-7; D may be TRBD1 (5 bases). V was cut by 1 base and J by 3 bases, with 7 bases left in between. Germline CDR1 is LNHNV and CDR2 is YYDKDF (reference sequence). The CDR3 covers 13 residues. CDR3 protein: CATSRGTSYEQYF. The CDR3 bases are TGTGCCACCAGCAGAGGGACAAGCTACGAGCAGTACTTC.

This clonotype was found many times. V usage is TRBV4-2 and J usage is TRBJ1-1, with D unresolved. CDR1 is LGHNA and CDR2 is YNFKEQ in the germline V gene. Trimming took off 0 bases at V and 4 bases at J, with 12 bases between the two ends. The CDR3 runs to 15 residues. The CDR3 coding sequence is TGTGCCAGCAGCCAAGAACGTCTCCTCAGCACTGAAGCTTTCTTT. Protein product: CASSQERLLSTEAFF.

Details on this clonotype: A read error may explain this, as a much larger clone is one base away. The chain has TRBV7-9 and TRBJ1-6; D is uncertain. The CDR3 consists of 12 residues. The germline gives CDR1 SEHNR, CDR2 FQNEAQ (reference sequence). The CDR3 nucleotides read TGTGCCAGCAGCCAAAGAAATTCACCCCTCCGCTTT. It is translated as CASSQRNSPLRF.

This clonotype was observed many times. The V and J genes are TRBV15 and TRBJ2-5, with 12 positions matching TRBD2. The V and J ends lost 2 bases and 5 bases, in that order; junction bases with no gene match: 6. CDR1 and CDR2 from the germline V gene are LNHNV and YYDKDF (reference sequence). The CDR3 contains 16 residues. DNA of the CDR3: TGTGCCACCAGCAGACGACTAGCGGGGGAGGGGGAGACCCAGTACTTC. It yields the protein CATSRRLAGEGETQYF.

This clonotype has a count of ten or more. V and J are TRBV12-3 or TRBV12-4 and TRBJ1-2; TRBD1 matches at 12 bases. The CDR3 length is 13 residues. Trimming took 5 bases from V and 8 from J; bases not matched to a gene: 3. The CDR3 coding sequence is TGTGCCAGCAGTCCCGGGACAGGGGGCGGCTACACCTTC. Its protein is CASSPGTGGGYTF.

Remarks on this clonotype: A much larger clone is a single base away; this may be a read error. The chain is built from TRBV5-5 and TRBJ1-5; D call uncertain. Germline CDR1 reads SGHKS; CDR2 reads YYEKEE (reference sequence). The CDR3 consists of 15 residues. The CDR3 nucleotides read TGTGCCAGCGGCTTAGACGGATTTAGCAATCAGCCCCAGCATTTT. Protein: CASGLDGFSNQPQHF. The variable domain in full, completed from reference TRBV5-5 and TRBJ1-5, reads DAGVTQSPTHLIKTRGQQVTLRCSPISGHKSVSWYQQVLGQGPQFIFQYYEKEERGRGNFPDRFSARQFPNYSSELNVNALLLGDSALYLCASGLDGFSNQPQHFGDGTRLSIL.

About this clonotype itself: A much more abundant neighbour one base away suggests this may be a read error. The genes are TRBV3-1 and TRBJ1-5; no clear D. The CDR3 consists of 13 residues. Germline CDR1 is LGHDT and CDR2 is YNNKEL (reference sequence). CDR3: CASGQNRYQPQHF. DNA of the CDR3: TGTGCCAGCGGCCAGAACAGATATCAGCCCCAGCATTTT.

A few counts support this clonotype. The gene calls are TRBV10-2 and TRBJ1-2; 7 nucleotides match TRBD1. Losses at the gene ends were 2 bases for V and 5 bases for J; bases not matched to a gene: 11. CDR3 length: 16 amino acids. Germline lookup yields CDR1 WSHSY and CDR2 SAAADI. For the CDR3, the DNA is TGCGCCAGCAGTGAGACGAGTGGACAGGAGCAATATGGCTACACCTTC. It translates to CASSETSGQEQYGYTF.

Many counts were recorded for this clonotype. This chain links TRBV5-5 with TRBJ2-7; D might be TRBD1 or TRBD2, each matching 7 bases. The V end was cut by 0 bases, the J end by 3 bases, with 16 bases between. The CDR3 extends over 16 amino acids. Germline values: CDR1 SGHKS, CDR2 YYEKEE (reference sequence). Here the CDR3 DNA reads TGTGCCAGCAGCTTGGGGGGAGGGGGCACCTACTACGAGCAGTACTTC. It translates to CASSLGGGGTYYEQYF.

This clonotype was picked up many times. The chain has TRBV20-1 and TRBJ1-2; 11 bases fit TRBD1. J lost 4 bases, V lost 7 bases, and 8 bases had no gene match. The CDR3 covers 14 residues. Germline lookup yields CDR1 DFQATT and CDR2 SNEGSKA (reference sequence). The CDR3 DNA sequence: TGCAGTGTTACTGGACAGGGGGCGATCTATGGCTACACCTTC. Translation gives CSVTGQGAIYGYTF.

Details on this clonotype: A clone one base away is much larger, so this may be a read error. No conserved phenylalanine or tryptophan is present at the end of the CDR3, so a read error is the likely explanation. The chain combines TRBV6-1 with TRBJ1-5; 7 bases are shared with TRBD1. This CDR3 has 15 residues. Germline assignment: CDR1 MNHNS and CDR2 SASEGT. The ends lost 5 bases at V and 4 bases at J; junction bases unmatched: 8. CDR3 residues: CASSQTGTENQPQHL. In DNA form, the CDR3 reads TGTGCCAGCAGTCAAACCGGGACAGAGAATCAGCCCCAGCATCTT.

This clonotype came up many times. The gene calls are TRBV3-1 and TRBJ1-5; D is perhaps TRBD1 (5 bases). The CDR3 covers 12 residues. V lost 5 bases to trimming and J lost 13 bases, with 15 bases between them. Per germline, CDR1 LGHDT and CDR2 YNNKEL (reference sequence). The CDR3 sequence is CASSSRPGTQHF. CDR3 DNA: TGTGCCAGCAGCTCCCGACCCGGGACTCAGCATTTT.

The chain has TRBV4-1 and TRBJ2-7; TRBD2 is a possible D gene (6 bases). This CDR3 is built from 15 residues. Germline assignment: CDR1 MGHRA and CDR2 YSYEKL. With 1 base removed from V and 3 bases from J, the gap between germline ends came to 13 bases. The CDR3 DNA follows: TGCGCCAGCAGCCAAGCCGAGACTAGAGGCTACGAGCAGTACTTC. Translating it yields CASSQAETRGYEQYF.

This clonotype was seen a handful of times. V and J are TRBV5-6 and TRBJ1-2, with TRBD1 matching over 7 bases. CDR1 is SGHDT and CDR2 is YYEEEE in the germline V gene. The CDR3 covers 15 residues. The trim removed 3 bases at V and 0 bases at J, leaving 5 bases unmatched. CDR3 DNA sequence: TGTGCCAGCAGCTGGCCGGGACAGACTAACTATGGCTACACCTTC. Translated: CASSWPGQTNYGYTF.

J is TRBJ2-1 and V is TRBV27, with D perhaps matching TRBD2 (6 bases). The CDR3 covers 16 residues. The germline gives CDR1 MNHEY, CDR2 SMNVEV (reference sequence). Trimming stripped 7 bases from V and 2 bases from J, with 18 bases between. The DNA of the CDR3 is TGTGCCAGCACCCATTTTGGGGGAGGCGCCTACAATGAGCAGTTCTTC. Translation: CASTHFGGGAYNEQFF.

In this sample, this clonotype turned up a few times. This rearrangement joins TRBV15 to TRBJ2-7, with TRBD1 matching 12 bases. Germline V gene data show CDR1 as LNHNV and CDR2 as YYDKDF (reference sequence). Unmatched junction bases numbered 4, after V lost 3 bases and J lost 4 bases. This CDR3 spans 15 amino acids. The CDR3 DNA is TGTGCCACCAGCAGGCCGGGACAGGGGGCTTACGAGCAGTACTTC. This sequence encodes CATSRPGQGAYEQYF.

Turning to this clonotype: Given a much more abundant clone one base away, this may be a read error. V usage is TRBV5-1 and J usage is TRBJ2-2; possibly TRBD1 for D (6 bases). In germline, CDR1 is SGHRS, CDR2 YFSETQ. The CDR3 sequence is 15 residues long. The DNA of the CDR3 is TGCGCCTGCAGCAATTACAGGGTACGCACCGGGGAGCTGTTTTTT. This gives the protein CACSNYRVRTGELFF.

This clonotype was seen ten or more times. This chain uses TRBV9 with TRBJ2-4; D is possibly TRBD2 (6 bases). Between the trimmed V and J ends, which lost 0 bases and 8 bases, there was a span of 15 bases. Germline V gene data show CDR1 as SGDLS and CDR2 as YYNGEE. This CDR3 is built from 15 residues. The CDR3 DNA follows: TGTGCCAGCAGCGTAGCTCCGGGGGTGGAATACATTCAGTACTTC. It translates to CASSVAPGVEYIQYF.

This chain links TRBV7-8 with TRBJ1-1; D is perhaps TRBD1 (5 bases). Germline-derived CDR1 and CDR2 are SGHVS and FQNEAQ. The ends were cut back, 1 base at V and 11 bases at J, with 14 bases in the middle. The CDR3 spans 13 residues. The CDR3: CASSLVRRQHAFF. DNA for the CDR3: TGTGCCAGCAGCTTAGTGAGGAGACAGCATGCTTTCTTT.

Points on this clonotype: Possible read error: a much larger clone is one base away. The chain recombines TRBV6-1 with TRBJ1-1; TRBD1 matches at 10 bases. V dropped 8 bases and J dropped 4; count of bases not matched to a gene: 7. This CDR3 region has 14 residues. Germline V lookup: CDR1 MNHNS, CDR2 SASEGT. As DNA, the CDR3 is TGTGCCAGCGGGACAGGGGACATTAGCACTGAAGCTTTCTTT. Encoded protein: CASGTGDISTEAFF.

For this clonotype: Germline is not matched at one junction end, which may reflect a read error. The chain recombines TRBV18 with TRBJ1-3, with 8 bases lining up with TRBD1. The germline gives CDR1 KGHSH, CDR2 LQKENI. CDR3 length: 15 amino acids. Written as DNA, the CDR3 is TGTGCCGGCTCACCGGGACAGGAAAGTGGAAACACCATATATTTT. Protein sequence: CAGSPGQESGNTIYF.

This clonotype has only a few counts. V and J are TRBV6-1 and TRBJ2-4; no definite D call. CDR1 MNHNS and CDR2 SASEGT come from the germline V gene. The CDR3 runs 14 residues. V lost 5 bases and J lost 0, with 8 bases in between. The CDR3 protein is CASSPTLAKNIQYF. Here the CDR3 DNA reads TGTGCCAGCAGTCCTACCCTAGCCAAAAACATTCAGTACTTC.

This clonotype has a count of ten or more. J is TRBJ1-4 and V is TRBV20-1, with TRBD1 identical over 7 bases. Germline lookup yields CDR1 DFQATT and CDR2 SNEGSKA (reference sequence). V was clipped by 4 bases and J by 8 bases; unmatched bases: 22. This CDR3 spans 18 amino acids. The CDR3 coding sequence is TGCAGTGCTACCAGATCGCTTGTAGCAGGGGGAGTTGGGGAAAAACTGTTTTTT. Translation: CSATRSLVAGGVGEKLFF.

This clonotype was observed many times. J is TRBJ1-2 and V is TRBV5-1; tentative D call: TRBD1 (6 bases). Germline loops: CDR1 SGHRS, CDR2 YFSETQ. The CDR3 contains 17 residues. The ends were cut back, 2 bases at V and 4 bases at J, with 21 bases in the middle. The CDR3 region is CASSLISGQTGTYGYTF. DNA for the CDR3: TGCGCCAGCAGCTTAATATCAGGACAGACGGGGACCTATGGCTACACCTTC.

This chain joins TRBV2 and TRBJ1-1, with D tentatively TRBD1 (6 bases). The ends were cut back, 8 bases at V and 10 bases at J, with 14 bases in the middle. Germline V gene sequence: CDR1 SNHLY, CDR2 FYNNEI. The CDR3 contains 11 residues. The CDR3: CASGGGGLAFF. The CDR3 DNA is TGTGCCAGCGGAGGGGGAGGGCTAGCTTTCTTT.